One and the same sample provided the 22 T cell receptor beta chains below, sequenced in a study of graft-versus-host responses after intestinal transplantation. For these TCRs, the target antigens are not known. The repertoire was sequenced with immunoSEQ multiplex PCR; TCRdb's copy has only in-frame clones and lacks some. The sample holds under 100,000 clones; 80% to 95% are singletons and the top ten take about 1.1%. This material consisted of unstimulated CD8+ T cells sorted from spleen or lymph node cells, taken before transplant. The receptors derive from a human donor who was the organ donor for an intestinal transplant.

J is TRBJ2-1 and V is TRBV27; 8 bases match TRBD2. Germline V gene lookup returns CDR1 MNHEY and CDR2 SMNVEV (reference sequence). V lost 1 base, J lost 4 bases, and 9 bases stayed unmatched. The CDR3 is 17 amino acids. CDR3 bases: TGTGCCAGCAGTTTATGGTACGGGACTAGTAGATACAATGAGCAGTTCTTC. Amino acid sequence: CASSLWYGTSRYNEQFF.

The chain couples TRBV19 to TRBJ1-6; the D is unclear. This CDR3 region has 17 residues. Germline lookup yields CDR1 LNHDA and CDR2 SQIVND (reference sequence). Trimming removed 8 bases from V and 0 bases from J, with 17 bases in between. The CDR3 DNA reads as TGTGCCAGTGGTACCTCAGGTGCCAGCTCCTATAATTCACCCCTCCACTTT. Translating gives CASGTSGASSYNSPLHF.

The V gene is TRBV4-3, the J gene TRBJ2-1; TRBD2 might be the D (6 bases). This CDR3 has 15 amino acids. The V end lost 4 bases, the J end lost 8 bases, and 18 bases lay between the germline ends. Germline loops: CDR1 LGHNA, CDR2 YSLEER. The CDR3 protein is CASSPQAGLGDEQFF. The CDR3 DNA follows: TGCGCCAGCAGCCCCCAGGCGGGGTTGGGGGATGAGCAGTTCTTC.

The rearrangement joins TRBV29-1 to TRBJ2-3; the D gene is possibly TRBD1 (6 bases). The CDR3 loop spans 13 amino acids. The V and J ends lost 7 bases and 6 bases respectively, with 17 bases between them. Germline CDR1 is SQVTM and CDR2 is ANQGSEA. CDR3 residues: CSGVQGRGDTQYF. CDR3 bases: TGCAGCGGAGTCCAGGGGAGAGGGGATACGCAGTATTTT.

The chain combines TRBV4-2 with TRBJ2-7; TRBD2 matches at 9 bases. Unmatched junction bases numbered 13, after V lost 1 base and J lost 3 bases. CDR3 length equals 18 residues. The germline V gene has CDR1 LGHNA and CDR2 YNFKEQ. This chain's CDR3 is CASSQAWATSGNFYEQYF. CDR3 in DNA: TGTGCCAGCAGCCAAGCCTGGGCGACTAGCGGAAATTTCTACGAGCAGTACTTC.

The V call is TRBV20-1, the J call TRBJ2-1; 8 bases fit TRBD2. This CDR3 has 11 amino acids. With V trimmed by 3 bases and J by 8 bases, 0 bases remained unmatched. CDR1 and CDR2 (germline): DFQATT, SNEGSKA (reference sequence). Here the CDR3 DNA reads TGCAGTGCTAGTAGCGGGGATGAGCAGTTCTTC. This gives the protein CSASSGDEQFF.

The chain has TRBV9 and TRBJ2-3; 12 nucleotides agree with TRBD2. The CDR3 length is 18 residues. J was trimmed by 2 bases and V by 4 bases; bases with no gene match: 11. CDR1 and CDR2 (germline): SGDLS, YYNGEE. The CDR3 region is CASSITASGGAFTDTQYF. The CDR3 DNA reads TGTGCCAGCAGCATTACGGCTAGCGGGGGGGCTTTCACAGATACGCAGTATTTT.

The chain carries TRBV28 and TRBJ2-5, with D possibly being TRBD2 (7 bases). Matching the DNA end better, TRBJ2-7 makes the J call doubtful. The CDR3 runs 16 residues. The germline gives CDR1 MDHEN, CDR2 SYDVKM. The CDR3 reads CASSPSMGGRLYEQYF. DNA of the CDR3: TGTGCCAGCAGTCCCAGTATGGGGGGGCGCTTGTACGAGCAGTACTTC.

The chain couples TRBV10-3 to TRBJ1-1; D is uncertain. The germline gives CDR1 ENHRY, CDR2 SYGVKD. The V and J ends lost 3 bases and 5 bases respectively, with 7 bases between them. The CDR3 loop spans 12 amino acids. The CDR3 nucleotides read TGTGCCATCAGTGACGGGGAAACTGAAGCTTTCTTT. This translates into CAISDGETEAFF.

The chain employs TRBV19 and TRBJ1-1; 9 nucleotides align to TRBD1. The V segment lost 10 bases and the J segment 2 bases; nucleotides outside the gene matches: 5. Germline V gives CDR1 LNHDA, CDR2 SQIVND (reference sequence). The CDR3 length is 13 residues. The CDR3 region is CATQQGANTEAFF. In DNA, the CDR3 is TGTGCCACTCAACAGGGGGCAAACACTGAAGCTTTCTTT.

This chain uses TRBV7-2 with TRBJ1-1, with D possibly TRBD1 on 5 matching bases. Germline values: CDR1 SGHTA, CDR2 FQGNSA. The CDR3 spans 15 residues. Trimming pared 3 bases from V and 3 bases from J, leaving 14 bases between. DNA for the CDR3: TGTGCCAGCAGCTTCCCCAGGGCCGAGGACACTGAAGCTTTCTTT. Its protein is CASSFPRAEDTEAFF. Based on the CDR3 plus reference TRBV7-2 and TRBJ1-1, the full variable domain is GAGVSQSPSNKVTEKGKDVELRCDPISGHTALYWYRQSLGQGLEFLIYFQGNSAPDKSGLPSDRFSAERTGGSVSTLTIQRTQQEDSAVYLCASSFPRAEDTEAFFGQGTRLTVV.

This clone was picked up one time. The CDR3 sequence: CASSLLGTGPGETQYF. CDR3 DNA sequence: TGTGCCAGCAGCTTATTGGGGACAGGCCCCGGGGAGACCCAGTACTTC. This chain uses TRBV7-2 with TRBJ2-5; TRBD1 matches at 8 bases. There are 16 residues in the CDR3. Germline CDR1 reads SGHTA; CDR2 reads FQGNSA. Unmatched junction bases numbered 10, after V lost 2 bases and J lost 5 bases. Full variable domain (remainder filled in from reference TRBV7-2 and TRBJ2-5): GAGVSQSPSNKVTEKGKDVELRCDPISGHTALYWYRQSLGQGLEFLIYFQGNSAPDKSGLPSDRFSAERTGGSVSTLTIQRTQQEDSAVYLCASSLLGTGPGETQYFGPGTRLLVL.

The chain joins TRBV13 to TRBJ2-1; 8 bases match TRBD2. Germline values: CDR1 PRHDT, CDR2 FYEKMQ (reference sequence). J lost 2 bases, V lost 6 bases, and 9 bases had no gene match. The CDR3 sequence is 16 residues long. CDR3 region: CASSHPPAGAYNEQFF. DNA for the CDR3: TGTGCCAGCAGTCATCCCCCAGCGGGGGCCTACAATGAGCAGTTCTTC.

The J gene is TRBJ2-1, the V gene TRBV6-5, with TRBD1 matching over 7 bases. CDR1 and CDR2 from the germline V gene are MNHEY and SVGAGI. V gave up 6 bases and J gave up 0 bases; unmatched junction bases: 5. The CDR3 spans 15 residues. The DNA for the CDR3 is TGTGCCAGCAGCCCGGGACAGAGCTCCTACAATGAGCAGTTCTTC. It specifies CASSPGQSSYNEQFF.

The rearrangement links TRBV9 to TRBJ2-7, with TRBD2 as a possible D gene (5 bases). Trimming left V 4 bases short and J 2 bases short, with 19 bases between. The germline V gene has CDR1 SGDLS and CDR2 YYNGEE. This CDR3 is 16 amino acids long. In nucleotides, the CDR3 is TGTGCCAGCAGCCCAGACTCGGGGTCCCCCCCCTACGAGCAGTACTTC. This codes for CASSPDSGSPPYEQYF.

The rearrangement joins TRBV4-1 to TRBJ2-1, with 10 bases that match TRBD2. The CDR3 runs to 14 residues. Germline trimming cut 4 bases from V and 4 bases from J; bases unmatched to any gene: 1. CDR1 and CDR2 (germline): MGHRA, YSYEKL. In nucleotides, the CDR3 is TGCGCCAGCAGCCCGACTAGCGGGTACAATGAGCAGTTCTTC. Protein sequence: CASSPTSGYNEQFF.

The chain uses TRBV13 and TRBJ2-7; D might be TRBD2 (6 bases). Germline V gene data show CDR1 as PRHDT and CDR2 as FYEKMQ (reference sequence). The ends were cut back, 3 bases at V and 4 bases at J, with 16 bases in the middle. The CDR3 is 15 residues long. The CDR3 sequence is CASSFPGASEYEQYF. CDR3 DNA: TGTGCCAGCAGCTTCCCCGGGGCTAGCGAGTACGAGCAGTACTTC.

This chain links TRBV2 with TRBJ2-7, with D possibly matching TRBD1 (5 bases). Trimming took 4 bases from V and 6 from J, leaving 10 bases between them. Germline CDR1 is SNHLY and CDR2 is FYNNEI. The CDR3 spans 12 residues. CDR3 nucleotides: TGTGCCAGCAGTGTTGGGGCTCGCGAGCAGTACTTC. Residues: CASSVGAREQYF.

The chain recombines TRBV7-2 with TRBJ2-3; D ambiguous. Between the trimmed V and J ends, which lost 5 bases and 1 base, there was a span of 13 bases. CDR1 and CDR2 from the germline V gene are SGHTA and FQGNSA. The CDR3 spans 15 residues. Here the CDR3 DNA reads TGTGCCAGCAGCCTCCCATGGCTGGGCACAGATACGCAGTATTTT. Its translation is CASSLPWLGTDTQYF.

This rearrangement joins TRBV15 to TRBJ2-7, with a possible D match to TRBD1 (6 bases). The CDR3 covers 16 residues. Germline V gives CDR1 LNHNV, CDR2 YYDKDF (reference sequence). The V end was cut by 1 base, the J end by 1 base, with 14 bases between. The CDR3, as DNA: TGTGCCACCAGCAGAGGGGAAGCGACAGGATCCTACGAGCAGTACTTC. Residues: CATSRGEATGSYEQYF.

The chain recombines TRBV21-1 with TRBJ2-5; TRBD1, as called in the table, went unchecked against the DNA. TRBV21-1 is described as a pseudogene. The length of the CDR3 is 15 residues. The CDR3 region is CASNTPGQSGETQYF. The CDR3, as DNA: TGTGCCAGCAACACACCGGGACAAAGTGGAGAGACCCAGTACTTC.

The chain recombines TRBV19 with TRBJ2-2; tentative D call: TRBD2 (6 bases). The CDR3 length is 15 residues. Trimming took 8 bases from V and 8 from J, leaving 21 bases between them. The V gene's germline CDR1 is LNHDA and CDR2 SQIVND (reference sequence). The DNA for the CDR3 is TGTGCCAGTTCCAAGCCCCTGGGGACTTCTGGGGAGCTGTTTTTT. Translating it yields CASSKPLGTSGELFF.